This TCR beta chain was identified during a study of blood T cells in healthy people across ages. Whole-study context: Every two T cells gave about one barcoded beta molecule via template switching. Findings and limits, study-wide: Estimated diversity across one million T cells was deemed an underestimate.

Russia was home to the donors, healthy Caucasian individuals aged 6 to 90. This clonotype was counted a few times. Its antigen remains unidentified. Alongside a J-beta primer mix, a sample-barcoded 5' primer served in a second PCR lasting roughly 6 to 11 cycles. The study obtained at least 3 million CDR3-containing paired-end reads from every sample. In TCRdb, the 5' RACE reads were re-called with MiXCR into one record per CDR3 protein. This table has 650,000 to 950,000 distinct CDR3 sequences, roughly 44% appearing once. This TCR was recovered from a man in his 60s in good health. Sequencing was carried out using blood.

CDR3 sequence: CSVGQGSANYGYTF. CDR3 DNA sequence: TGCAGCGTAGGACAGGGGTCCGCTAACTATGGCTACACCTTC. This sequence joins TRBV29-1 and TRBJ1-2; 9 bases agree with TRBD1. The CDR3 is made up of 14 amino acids. CDR1 and CDR2 (germline): SQVTM, ANQGSEA. V gave up 6 bases and J gave up 0 bases; unmatched junction bases: 5.